This T cell receptor beta chain was profiled in a study of cytomegalovirus exposure and HLA in healthy donors. Study results and limitations: Reported results showed that the classifier diagnosed cytomegalovirus status with high specificity and sensitivity. Highly shared variants forming one cluster were likely a sequencing artifact. Previously analyzed data showed that most TCR beta V segments were productive at a frequency of about 90% or about 30%.

With regard to this clone: Its antigen is unknown.

PCR employed 60 Vbeta and 13 Jbeta primers. The assay was immunoSEQ multiplex PCR, and TCRdb's table has in-frame clones only and misses some. This sample has some 190,000 clones, with 60% to 85% found just once. The germline CDR1 and CDR2 sequences are MNHNS and SASEGT. The CDR3 spans 14 residues. The sequenced sample was PBMCs. This chain links TRBV6-1 with TRBJ2-5, with 7 bases that match TRBD1. The J call may not be correct, given that the DNA end is closer to TRBJ2-7. The clonotype comes from a man in his late teens or twenties in good health and CMV-seronegative. The CDR3 DNA follows: TGTGCCAGCAGGTCGGGACAGAGTTCCTACGAGCAGTACTTC. Translating it yields CASRSGQSSYEQYF.